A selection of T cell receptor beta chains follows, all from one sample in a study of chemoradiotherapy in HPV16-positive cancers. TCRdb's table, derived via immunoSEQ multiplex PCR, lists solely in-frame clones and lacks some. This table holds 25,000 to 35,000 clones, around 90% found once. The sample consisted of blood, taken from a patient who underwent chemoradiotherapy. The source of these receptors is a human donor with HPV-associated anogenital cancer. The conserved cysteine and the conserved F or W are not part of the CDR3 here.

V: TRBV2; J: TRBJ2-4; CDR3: ASSAGVAKNIQY
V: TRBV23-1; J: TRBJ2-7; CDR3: ASSSNRRAGGVYEQY
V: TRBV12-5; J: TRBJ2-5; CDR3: ASAQGFERGGQETQY
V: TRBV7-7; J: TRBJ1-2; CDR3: ASSLGQDANYGYT
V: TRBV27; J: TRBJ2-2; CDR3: ASSFYPGELF
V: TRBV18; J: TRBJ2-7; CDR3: ASSPLTVSYEQY
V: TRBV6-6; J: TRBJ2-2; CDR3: ASSWGQGNTGELF
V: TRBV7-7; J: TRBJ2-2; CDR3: ASSFGPPGQAGELF
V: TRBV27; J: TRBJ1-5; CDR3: ASSLLADQPQH
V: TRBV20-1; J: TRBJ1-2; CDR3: GTTGIGYT
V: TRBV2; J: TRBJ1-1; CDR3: ASSEGQGARVTEAF
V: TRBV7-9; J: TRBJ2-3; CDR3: ASSLVRSSDTQY
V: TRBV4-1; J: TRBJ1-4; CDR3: ASSQVGQRGRKLF
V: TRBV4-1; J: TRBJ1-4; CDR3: ASSHGGDTTNEKLF
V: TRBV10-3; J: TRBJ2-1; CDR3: AISSVLSSYNEQF
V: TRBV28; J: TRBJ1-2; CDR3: ASRRPRRGYT
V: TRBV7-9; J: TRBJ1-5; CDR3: ASSGTGSSNQPQH
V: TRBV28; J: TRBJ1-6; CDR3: ASTKGQNYNSPLH
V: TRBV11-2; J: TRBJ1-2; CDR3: ASSFGFRTGLFYGYT
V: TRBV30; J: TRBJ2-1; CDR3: AWGALGGFNEQF
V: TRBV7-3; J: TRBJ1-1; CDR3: ASSGTGANTEAF
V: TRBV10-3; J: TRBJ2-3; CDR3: AISELVSSTDTQY